A selection of T cell receptor beta chains follows, all from one sample in a study of shared clonotypes between healthy human individuals. TCRdb's table, derived via immunoSEQ multiplex PCR, lists solely in-frame clones and lacks some. The repertoire holds around 1,000,000 clones, with 60% to 85% as singletons. Sequenced sample: memory CD4+ T cells from PBMCs. All receptors derive from a man aged 18 to 29 in good health. Some clones in this sample may be carry-over from other donors' samples. Both conserved end residues are trimmed from each CDR3.

V gene,CDR3 length,CDR3 protein
TRBV2,12,ASSVETGGYEQY
TRBV13,13,ASRPYREAAGELF
TRBV6-6,11,ASSHQTFNEQF
TRBV18,12,ASVPTDRSGKAF
TRBV5-4,16,ASSQTRTSVQNTGELF
TRBV4-1,12,ASSRVQGNTEAF
TRBV5-4,14,ASSLGGSGSYNEQF
TRBV11-2,13,ASSLNGANTGELF
TRBV5-4,12,ASSLGGAGQPQH
TRBV5-1,12,ASSISDPNTEAF
TRBV5-4,10,ASSYRGEKLF
TRBV27,12,ASSTGGRYNEQF
TRBV4-3,12,ASSQDSGTETQY
TRBV7-9,12,ASSLRDRGYEQY